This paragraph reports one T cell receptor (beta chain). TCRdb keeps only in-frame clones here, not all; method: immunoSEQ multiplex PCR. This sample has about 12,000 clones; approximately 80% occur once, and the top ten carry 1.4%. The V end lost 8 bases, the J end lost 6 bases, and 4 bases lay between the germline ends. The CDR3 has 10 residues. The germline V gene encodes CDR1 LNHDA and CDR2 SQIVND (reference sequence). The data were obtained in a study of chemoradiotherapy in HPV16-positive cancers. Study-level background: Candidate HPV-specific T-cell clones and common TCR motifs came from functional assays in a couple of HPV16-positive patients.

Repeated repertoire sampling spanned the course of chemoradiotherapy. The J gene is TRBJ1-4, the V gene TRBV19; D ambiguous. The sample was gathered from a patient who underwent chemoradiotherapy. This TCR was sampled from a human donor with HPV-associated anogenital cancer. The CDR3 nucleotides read TGTGCCAGTGGCGATGAAAAACTGTTTTTT. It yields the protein CASGDEKLFF.